The text below deals with one TCR beta chain. What it binds is not known. TCRdb independently ran MiXCR on the PCR reads; one entry per CDR3 protein. The sample shows 460,000 or so distinct CDR3 sequences, roughly 25% of them seen only once. The data derive from a study of molecular identifiers for immune sequencing clone quantification. The V gene end was trimmed by 6 bases and the J gene end by 9 bases; junction bases not matched to a gene: 10. The CDR3 totals 14 residues. Study-level points and caveats: Jurkat TCR RNA from one cell was spiked into about a million naive cells, and it was reportedly detectable there. Effector cells kept over 98% of their molecules in clones above 20 RNA copies, while naive cells kept under 1% there.

This sequence was found in a human donor in good health. Some libraries in this study had Jurkat cell RNA spiked in. V is TRBV12-3 or TRBV12-4 and J is TRBJ2-2; 7 nucleotides match TRBD2. Material for sequencing was naive CD8+ T cells from blood, with Jurkat cell RNA spiked in. This sample's subset: FACS-sorted CD8+CD4-CCR7+CD45RA+ naive T cells. The CDR3 bases are TGTGCCAGCAGGGGGACCGTGGGGACTAGGGAGCTGTTTTTT. Translated: CASRGTVGTRELFF.